The rows below give T cell receptor beta chains drawn from one sample of a study of blood T cell repertoires in COVID-19. TCRdb's table, derived via immunoSEQ multiplex PCR, lists solely in-frame clones and lacks some. Of about 200,000 clones listed, about nine tenths are singletons. Source material: peripheral blood. The source of these receptors is a man aged 45-65 years with acute or convalescent COVID-19. CDR3s include the opening cysteine and the closing phenylalanine or tryptophan. Fields, in order: J gene, V gene, clone size, D gene, CDR3 DNA, CDR3 protein. D genes are given only for firm matches. Clone size is shown for a subset of rows, as once, few, many or a class of expanded clone.

>TRBJ2-2|TRBV5-4|.|.
TGTGCCAGCAGCTATGGGACTGGAAACACCGGGGAGCTGTTTTTT
CASSYGTGNTGELFF
>TRBJ1-1|TRBV12-3/TRBV12-4|.|TRBD1
TGTGCCAGCAGTTGGGGACAGGTTCCAGTAGCTTTCTTT
CASSWGQVPVAFF
>TRBJ2-7|TRBV19|.|TRBD1
TGTGCCAGTAGTAGGGTGACAGGGCCTTCCTACGAGCAGTACTTC
CASSRVTGPSYEQYF
>TRBJ2-3|TRBV4-1|.|TRBD2
TGCGCCAGCAGCCAAGATCGGCGGGGGAGCACAGATACGCAGTATTTT
CASSQDRRGSTDTQYF
>TRBJ1-1|TRBV5-1|.|TRBD1
TGCGCCAGCAGACCCGGACAGGTGGCGATCATGAACACTGAAGCTTTCTTT
CASRPGQVAIMNTEAFF
>TRBJ2-5|TRBV11-3|.|TRBD1
TGTGCCAGCAGCTCTAACAGGGGGCGAGAGACCCAGTACTTC
CASSSNRGRETQYF
>TRBJ2-1|TRBV10-2|few|.
TGCGCCAGCAGTGCGGGGGTATACAATGAGCAGTTCTTC
CASSAGVYNEQFF
>TRBJ2-4|TRBV7-2|.|TRBD1
TGTGCCAGCACGCACGGGACAGGGGAAAACATTCAGTACTTC
CASTHGTGENIQYF
>TRBJ1-1|TRBV7-9|.|TRBD1
TGTGCCAGCAGCTTTGGACAGGGAGGACGAGCTTTCTTT
CASSFGQGGRAFF
>TRBJ1-1|TRBV10-1|.|.
TGCGCCAGCAGCTACAGCTCTTCCATTCCTGGAGAAGCTTTCTTT
CASSYSSSIPGEAFF
>TRBJ1-2|TRBV5-5|.|.
TGTGCCAGCAGCTTCTCCGGCAATGGGGCAGATGGCTACACCTTC
CASSFSGNGADGYTF
>TRBJ1-1|TRBV6-6|.|TRBD1
TGTGCCAGCAGTGAGGACAGGGCCAACCGTAGGGATTTT
CASSEDRANRRDF
>TRBJ1-5|TRBV5-5|.|TRBD1
TGTGCCAGCAGCACCTGGACAGGGGGTAATCAGCCCCAGCATTTT
CASSTWTGGNQPQHF
>TRBJ1-6|TRBV5-1|.|TRBD1
TGCGCCAGCAGCTTCCGACAGGGAGAATCACCCCTCCACTTT
CASSFRQGESPLHF
>TRBJ1-1|TRBV12-3/TRBV12-4|.|.
TGTGCCAGCAGTTATACAAGGAACACTGAAGCTTTCTTT
CASSYTRNTEAFF
>TRBJ1-3|TRBV27|.|.
TGTGCCAGCGGAGAGAGCTCTGGAAACACCATATATTTT
CASGESSGNTIYF
>TRBJ2-5|TRBV9|.|TRBD1
TGTGCCAGCAGCGTAGGGGGTCAGGGGGTACGAGAGACCCAGTACTTC
CASSVGGQGVRETQYF
>TRBJ1-5|TRBV6-2/TRBV6-3|.|TRBD1
TGTGCCAGCAGTTCCGGGACAGGGATTCAGCCCCAGCATTTT
CASSSGTGIQPQHF
>TRBJ1-1|TRBV10-3|.|.
TGTGCCACTCGAAGGGGGAGAGAATTGAACACTGAAGCTTTCTTT
CATRRGRELNTEAFF
>TRBJ2-1|TRBV29-1|.|TRBD2
TGCAGCGTCGCCATAGCCGGGGGGTCCTACAATGAGCAGTTCTTC
CSVAIAGGSYNEQFF